Described below is a single TCR beta chain sequence and its context. These data are taken from a study of human T cells and chemical hapten exposure. Study as a whole: The study patch tested 0.01% DPC on the upper back and read results at 6 days.

The germline V and J ends were trimmed by 0 bases and 1 base, with 6 bases remaining between them. The CDR3 totals 14 residues. Germline V gene lookup returns CDR1 SEHNR and CDR2 FQNEAQ (reference sequence). Original data processing: Per-sample TCR counts ranged from about 20,000 to 700,000, median roughly 96,000. Each CDR3 protein is one row after TCRdb ran MiXCR on the RACE reads. The V and J calls and clone size come from TCRdb's table, not from the authors' own analysis. Of some 52,000 distinct CDR3 sequences in the sample, about 10% were seen once. The time point is: patch test 3, about 24 weeks after DPC sensitization. Treatment denoted: therapeutic diphenylcyclopropenone sensitization with weekly scalp DPC.

The sample consisted of whole blood, taken in connection with sensitization to the hapten diphenylcyclopropenone (DPC). The sequence was collected from a woman aged 40-49 years with alopecia areata. Some clones in this sample may be carry-over from other donors' samples. The genes are TRBV7-9 and TRBJ1-1; no firm D call. CDR3 amino acids: CASSLAAGNTEAFF. CDR3 nucleotides: TGTGCCAGCAGCTTAGCGGCAGGGAACACTGAAGCTTTCTTT.